Described below is a single TCR beta chain sequence and its context. What it binds is not known. The data were obtained in a study of cytomegalovirus exposure and HLA in healthy donors. Study-wide results and limits: The authors enumerated around 150 TCR beta chains as linked to cytomegalovirus.

Primers included in the PCR were 60 Vbeta and 13 Jbeta primers. The repertoire was sequenced with immunoSEQ multiplex PCR; TCRdb's copy has only in-frame clones and lacks some. The sample records fewer than 200,000 clones, roughly 80% being singletons. The CDR3 length is 16 residues. V lost 1 base, J lost 2 bases, and 12 bases lay in between. The V gene's germline CDR1 is MGHRA and CDR2 YSYEKL. This chain joins TRBV4-1 and TRBJ1-3, with unresolved D. Source material: PBMCs. The sequence derives from a woman under 30 in good health and CMV-seronegative. CDR3 sequence: CASSQGLANAGNTIYF. The CDR3 DNA is TGCGCCAGCAGCCAAGGTTTAGCGAACGCTGGAAACACCATATATTTT.